The 16 T cell receptor beta chains presented below share a single source sample, sequenced in a study of blood T cell repertoires in COVID-19. Here immunoSEQ multiplex PCR was the method, and the copy in TCRdb shows in-frame clones only, minus some. The sample shows about 190,000 clones, nearly 90% of them seen only once. The source material was peripheral blood. These TCRs come from a man in his fifties or sixties with active or convalescent COVID-19.

The chain employs TRBV24-1 and TRBJ2-6, with TRBD1 as a possible D gene (5 bases). With 4 bases removed from V and 0 bases from J, the gap between germline ends came to 9 bases. The V gene's germline CDR1 is KGHDR and CDR2 SFDVKD. The CDR3 spans 16 residues. The DNA for the CDR3 is TGTGCCACCAGTGACGACAGCTCCTCTGGGGCCAACGTCCTGACTTTC. Amino acid sequence: CATSDDSSSGANVLTF.

The chain carries TRBV19 and TRBJ2-3, with 7 bases lining up with TRBD2. The CDR3 has 14 amino acids. Germline loops: CDR1 LNHDA, CDR2 SQIVND (reference sequence). Trimming at V came to 5 bases and at J to 1 base, leaving 3 bases not matched to a gene. CDR3 loop: CASSLGLRTDTQYF. The CDR3 DNA sequence: TGTGCCAGTAGTTTGGGACTACGCACAGATACGCAGTATTTT.

V usage is TRBV6-5 and J usage is TRBJ2-7; 7 bases are a match to TRBD1. V dropped 0 bases and J dropped 4; count of bases not matched to a gene: 6. The length of the CDR3 is 15 residues. Germline CDR1 is MNHEY and CDR2 is SVGAGI. For the CDR3, the DNA is TGTGCCAGCAGTTACTCGTACGGACAGGTTTACGAGCAGTACTTC. This translates into CASSYSYGQVYEQYF.

This clone was found once. V usage is TRBV27 and J usage is TRBJ1-2; possible D gene TRBD1, 6 bases. The V gene lost 8 bases and the J gene lost 1 base, with 11 bases spanning the gap. The CDR3 contains 13 residues. Per the germline V gene, CDR1 is MNHEY and CDR2 is SMNVEV (reference sequence). DNA for the CDR3: TGTGCCAGCCGGGACACTATTAACTATGGCTACACCTTC. Protein sequence: CASRDTINYGYTF.

This CDR3 reads CASSPGTGWNVTF. CDR3 DNA sequence: TGTGCCAGCAGTCCCGGGACAGGGTGGAATGTGACCTTC. V is TRBV12-3 or TRBV12-4 and J is TRBJ1-2; 9 bases align to TRBD1. The J segment lost 14 bases and the V segment lost 5 bases, leaving 12 bases of the junction unmatched. This CDR3 comprises 13 residues.

This chain joins TRBV11-3 and TRBJ2-2; 12 nucleotides match TRBD1. The CDR3 has 15 amino acids. V lost 4 bases, J lost 7 bases, and 4 bases stayed unmatched. In germline, CDR1 is SGHNT, CDR2 YENEEA. The CDR3 sequence is CASSSGQGAGGELFF. CDR3 DNA: TGTGCCAGCAGCTCGGGACAGGGGGCCGGCGGGGAGCTGTTTTTT.

V usage is TRBV11-2 and J usage is TRBJ2-7; tentatively, D is TRBD1 (5 bases). The CDR3 sequence is 16 residues long. V gave up 5 bases and J gave up 3 bases, with 20 bases separating them. Germline V gene data show CDR1 as SGHAT and CDR2 as FQNNGV. The CDR3 DNA is TGTGCCAGCAGCGCAGCCTTACCAGGGAACTTCTACGAGCAGTACTTC. Its protein is CASSAALPGNFYEQYF.

The rearrangement joins TRBV3-1 (or the pseudogene TRBV3-2) to TRBJ2-1; TRBD2 agrees at 10 bases. Germline lookup yields CDR1 LGHDT and CDR2 YNNKEL (reference sequence). After removal of 3 bases from V and 7 bases from J, the junction contained 6 bases not matched to a gene. The CDR3 contains 15 residues. The CDR3 is CASSHSSGGSNEQFF. The CDR3 bases are TGTGCCAGCAGCCATTCTAGCGGGGGTAGTAATGAGCAGTTCTTC.

The chain carries TRBV12-3 or TRBV12-4 and TRBJ2-5, with unresolved D. V gave up 3 bases and J gave up 4 bases, with 9 bases separating them. This CDR3 contains 13 residues. In DNA form, the CDR3 reads TGTGCCAGCAGTTTTTCAGGTAGAGAGACCCAGTACTTC. It translates to CASSFSGRETQYF.

J is TRBJ2-7 and V is TRBV10-1; a possible D gene is TRBD1 (5 bases). Deletions cut 2 bases from V and 1 base from J, with 15 bases between. CDR3 length: 16 amino acids. Germline V gives CDR1 WNHNN, CDR2 SYGVQD (reference sequence). The CDR3 region has the DNA TGCGCCAGCAGTGAGGGACAAGGGCCTAATTCCTACGAGCAGTACTTC. Protein product: CASSEGQGPNSYEQYF.

The V gene is TRBV15, the J gene TRBJ1-3, with no clear D. V dropped 5 bases and J dropped 1 base, with 18 bases sitting between them. The length of the CDR3 is 17 residues. Germline V lookup: CDR1 LNHNV, CDR2 YYDKDF (reference sequence). CDR3 sequence reads: CATSEGSRPLSGNTIYF. CDR3 sequence (DNA): TGTGCCACCAGCGAGGGATCGAGGCCTTTATCTGGAAACACCATATATTTT.

V gene TRBV20-1 combines with J gene TRBJ2-7; D uncertain. Germline V gives CDR1 DFQATT, CDR2 SNEGSKA (reference sequence). Deletions cut 0 bases from V and 9 bases from J, with 9 bases between. The CDR3 sequence is 11 residues long. The CDR3 region has the DNA TGCAGTGCTAGAGATCAGACGGGGCAGTACTTC. It is translated as CSARDQTGQYF.

This chain joins TRBV6-5 and TRBJ1-6; D is unresolved. The CDR3 is made up of 13 amino acids. Between the trimmed V and J ends, which lost 6 bases and 10 bases, there was a span of 13 bases. CDR1 MNHEY and CDR2 SVGAGI come from the germline V gene. As DNA, the CDR3 is TGTGCCAGCAGACGGGAGGGAGGATCACCCCTCCACTTT. Translation gives CASRREGGSPLHF.

The chain carries TRBV6-5 and TRBJ2-2, with D maybe TRBD2 (5 bases). The CDR3 is 15 residues long. Trimming left V 5 bases short and J 5 bases short, with 15 bases between. The germline gives CDR1 MNHEY, CDR2 SVGAGI. The CDR3 nucleotides are TGTGCCAGCAGTCTATCGGGGATTGGTACCGGGGAGCTGTTTTTT. It specifies CASSLSGIGTGELFF.

The V call is TRBV9, the J call TRBJ1-5; D remains unclear. Germline CDR1 and CDR2: SGDLS and YYNGEE. V gave up 3 bases and J gave up 5 bases, with 9 bases separating them. The CDR3 runs to 13 residues. The CDR3 region has the DNA TGTGCCAGCAGCGCCGCCCCGGATCAGCCCCAGCATTTT. Translating it yields CASSAAPDQPQHF.

The chain links TRBV3-1 (or the pseudogene TRBV3-2) to TRBJ2-3, with 11 bases matching TRBD2. Germline V gives CDR1 LGHDT, CDR2 YNNKEL (reference sequence). Trimming cost V 4 bases and J 7 bases; bases outside gene matches: 10. This CDR3 spans 16 amino acids. CDR3 region: CASSPPAGLAVYTQYF. For the CDR3, the DNA is TGTGCCAGCAGCCCCCCCGCGGGACTAGCGGTTTATACGCAGTATTTT.